These 23 T cell receptor beta chains originate from one sample sequenced in a study of T cell responses to AZD1222 COVID-19 vaccine. TCRdb keeps only in-frame clones here, not all; method: immunoSEQ multiplex PCR. The repertoire holds 180,000 or so clones, with roughly nine tenths as singletons. The sample here was peripheral blood, taken 28 days after the second AZD1222 dose. These receptors were collected from an adult who received the AZD1222 COVID-19 vaccine.

The chain recombines TRBV3-1 (or the pseudogene TRBV3-2) with TRBJ1-6; D remains unclear. The CDR3 runs to 16 residues. V was clipped by 2 bases and J by 2 bases, with 10 bases between them. Germline CDR1 LGHDT, CDR2 YNNKEL (reference sequence). The CDR3 bases are TGTGCCAGCAGCCAACTCGGGGAGACCTATAATTCACCCCTCCACTTT. Translating it yields CASSQLGETYNSPLHF.

The chain carries TRBV7-9 and TRBJ1-4, with no clear D. The CDR3 totals 15 residues. Germline CDR1 is SEHNR and CDR2 is FQNEAQ (reference sequence). V was cut by 2 bases and J by 3 bases, with 10 bases left in between. CDR3 protein: CASSLRQLPNEKLFF. DNA of the CDR3: TGTGCCAGCAGCTTACGCCAGCTCCCTAATGAAAAACTGTTTTTT.

The gene calls are TRBV4-1 and TRBJ2-7; tentatively, D is TRBD2 (5 bases). The CDR3 sequence is 13 residues long. CDR1 is MGHRA, CDR2 YSYEKL, per germline. Trimming shortened V by 6 bases and J by 7 bases, and 16 bases separated the two germline ends. The CDR3 coding sequence is TGCGCCAGCAGACCTGAAACAACGGGGGAGCAGTACTTC. It encodes CASRPETTGEQYF.

This clone turned up a few times. The chain carries TRBV4-1 and TRBJ2-7; TRBD1 matches at 7 bases. With V trimmed by 0 bases and J by 2 bases, 7 bases remained unmatched. Germline CDR1 and CDR2: MGHRA and YSYEKL. The length of the CDR3 is 16 residues. CDR3 region: CASSQDGQAFTYEQYF. CDR3 sequence (DNA): TGCGCCAGCAGCCAAGATGGACAGGCATTCACCTACGAGCAGTACTTC.

The chain has TRBV11-2 and TRBJ2-5; no firm D call. Trimming stripped 4 bases from V and 4 bases from J, with 7 bases between. The V gene's germline CDR1 is SGHAT and CDR2 FQNNGV. This CDR3 comprises 12 residues. The chain's CDR3 is CASSSTRETQYF. The DNA for the CDR3 is TGTGCCAGCAGCTCCACGAGAGAGACCCAGTACTTC.

The rearrangement links TRBV6-5 to TRBJ1-2; maybe TRBD1 (6 bases). The CDR3 runs 13 residues. Trimming removed 7 bases from V and 0 bases from J, with 9 bases in between. CDR1 MNHEY and CDR2 SVGAGI come from the germline V gene. The CDR3, as DNA: TGTGCCAGCAAATCAGGGGCTAACTATGGCTACACCTTC. As protein: CASKSGANYGYTF.

The V and J genes are TRBV18 and TRBJ1-1, with TRBD1 as a possible D gene (6 bases). The V gene lost 3 bases and the J gene lost 7 bases, with 18 bases spanning the gap. The CDR3 has 15 amino acids. Germline CDR1 is KGHSH and CDR2 is LQKENI. DNA for the CDR3: TGTGCCAGCTCACCTCTTTCGGGACAACCCTTTGAAGCTTTCTTT. This encodes CASSPLSGQPFEAFF.

The rearrangement links TRBV11-2 to TRBJ1-1; 7 nucleotides line up with TRBD1. The CDR3 is made up of 12 amino acids. J gave up 5 bases and V 7 bases, and 4 bases lay outside the gene matches. Germline CDR1 SGHAT, CDR2 FQNNGV. CDR3 nucleotides: TGTGCCAGCATCCAGGGGGGAACTGAAGCTTTCTTT. It is translated as CASIQGGTEAFF.

The chain links TRBV7-9 to TRBJ1-1; D is undetermined. The germline V and J ends were trimmed by 2 bases and 11 bases, with 12 bases remaining between them. CDR3 length: 12 amino acids. Germline assignment: CDR1 SEHNR and CDR2 FQNEAQ (reference sequence). The CDR3 loop reads CASSLPSAGAFF. DNA for the CDR3: TGTGCCAGCAGCTTACCCTCCGCTGGGGCTTTCTTT. The full variable domain, in which reference TRBV7-9 and TRBJ1-1 provide the parts outside the CDR3, is DTGVSQNPRHKITKRGQNVTFRCDPISEHNRLYWYRQTLGQGPEFLTYFQNEAQLEKSRLLSDRFSAERPKGSFSTLEIQRTEQGDSAMYLCASSLPSAGAFFGQGTRLTVV.

The V call is TRBV7-9, the J call TRBJ2-6; D unresolved. Between the trimmed V and J ends, which lost 5 bases and 0 bases, there was a span of 11 bases. CDR1 and CDR2 from the germline V gene are SEHNR and FQNEAQ (reference sequence). This CDR3 region has 16 residues. CDR3 in DNA: TGTGCCAGCAGCCTTGACGAGTCCTCTGGGGCCAACGTCCTGACTTTC. It encodes CASSLDESSGANVLTF. Using reference TRBV7-9 and TRBJ2-6 for the parts outside the CDR3, the full variable domain is DTGVSQNPRHKITKRGQNVTFRCDPISEHNRLYWYRQTLGQGPEFLTYFQNEAQLEKSRLLSDRFSAERPKGSFSTLEIQRTEQGDSAMYLCASSLDESSGANVLTFGAGSRLTVL.

This clone was seen just once. V gene TRBV5-1 combines with J gene TRBJ1-2; no definite D call. In germline, CDR1 is SGHRS, CDR2 YFSETQ. V dropped 6 bases and J dropped 5 bases, with 17 bases sitting between them. The CDR3 is 14 residues long. CDR3 protein: CASKVSDSGYGYTF. The CDR3 DNA reads TGCGCCAGCAAGGTCTCCGATTCTGGTTATGGCTACACCTTC.

J is TRBJ1-1 and V is TRBV19; D is ambiguous. Germline lookup yields CDR1 LNHDA and CDR2 SQIVND (reference sequence). The V end lost 1 base, the J end lost 4 bases, and 10 bases lay between the germline ends. The CDR3 spans 14 residues. CDR3 bases: TGTGCCAGTAGTATAGGCACAGAGGGCACTGAAGCTTTCTTT. This encodes CASSIGTEGTEAFF.

This chain uses TRBV18 with TRBJ1-5; TRBD1 matches at 7 bases. CDR3 length: 15 amino acids. From germline, CDR1 is KGHSH and CDR2 LQKENI. V lost 1 base and J lost 0; bases outside the gene matches: 0. CDR3 region: CASSPQGASNQPQHF. CDR3 nucleotide sequence: TGTGCCAGCTCACCACAGGGGGCTAGCAATCAGCCCCAGCATTTT.

This clone has a single count. This chain connects TRBV2 to TRBJ1-1; a possible D gene is TRBD1 (5 bases). Germline CDR1 reads SNHLY; CDR2 reads FYNNEI. This CDR3 comprises 13 residues. Deletions cut 7 bases from V and 1 base from J, with 10 bases between. CDR3 sequence (DNA): TGTGCCAGCATGGACAACCCGAACACTGAAGCTTTCTTT. Amino acids: CASMDNPNTEAFF.

The genes are TRBV24-1 and TRBJ2-1; D not resolved. The CDR3 is 15 residues long. Germline CDR1 and CDR2: KGHDR and SFDVKD. V shed 2 bases and J shed 5 bases, with 12 bases lying between them. The CDR3 protein is CATSDSTIYNNEQFF. The CDR3, as DNA: TGTGCCACCAGTGATTCCACAATTTACAACAATGAGCAGTTCTTC.

The chain recombines TRBV27 with TRBJ1-1; 7 positions agree with TRBD1. Germline trimming cut 6 bases from V and 8 bases from J; bases unmatched to any gene: 15. The germline V gene encodes CDR1 MNHEY and CDR2 SMNVEV (reference sequence). CDR3 length: 15 amino acids. The DNA of the CDR3 is TGTGCCAGCAGGATTCGGGGAGGGGGCGCCCTGGAAGCTTTCTTT. As protein: CASRIRGGGALEAFF.

The chain links TRBV30 to TRBJ2-2; D is ambiguous. V lost 3 bases and J lost 7, with 18 bases in between. Germline CDR1 reads GTSNPN; CDR2 reads SVGIG (reference sequence). The CDR3 sequence is 15 residues long. CDR3 nucleotide sequence: TGTGCCTGGAGCAAGGGTGTAAACTCCGGCGGGGAGCTGTTTTTT. Its translation: CAWSKGVNSGGELFF.

This clone was counted once. The chain links TRBV5-1 to TRBJ1-3; D may be TRBD1 (6 bases). CDR3 length: 13 amino acids. The germline gives CDR1 SGHRS, CDR2 YFSETQ. Trimming stripped 2 bases from V and 8 bases from J, with 11 bases between. DNA for the CDR3: TGCGCCAGCAGCTTACAGGGTAGGGACACCATATATTTT. This gives the protein CASSLQGRDTIYF. The entire variable domain, with the rest obtained from reference TRBV5-1 and TRBJ1-3, is as follows: KAGVTQTPRYLIKTRGQQVTLSCSPISGHRSVSWYQQTPGQGLQFLFEYFSETQRNKGNFPGRFSGRQFSNSRSEMNVSTLELGDSALYLCASSLQGRDTIYFGEGSWLTVV.

The chain has TRBV3-1 (or the pseudogene TRBV3-2) and TRBJ1-3; no definite D call. The germline V gene has CDR1 LGHDT and CDR2 YNNKEL (reference sequence). Trimming stripped 4 bases from V and 2 bases from J, with 6 bases between. The length of the CDR3 is 13 residues. The CDR3: CASSPRPGNTIYF. CDR3 DNA: TGTGCCAGCAGCCCGAGGCCTGGAAACACCATATATTTT.

The chain recombines TRBV20-1 with TRBJ2-7, with D uncertain. Looked up from germline, CDR1 is DFQATT and CDR2 is SNEGSKA (reference sequence). V lost 3 bases and J lost 3, with 6 bases in between. The CDR3 runs to 11 residues. CDR3 amino acids: CSASKLYEQYF. CDR3 DNA: TGCAGTGCTAGTAAACTCTACGAGCAGTACTTC.

This chain connects TRBV29-1 to TRBJ2-7; tentative D call: TRBD1 (7 bases). This CDR3 comprises 12 residues. The V end was cut by 8 bases, the J end by 4 bases, with 15 bases between. Germline V CDR1 and CDR2: SQVTM, ANQGSEA. CDR3 amino acids: CSTGDSQYEQYF. In DNA form, the CDR3 reads TGCAGCACGGGGGACAGTCAATACGAGCAGTACTTC.

This rearrangement joins TRBV6-5 to TRBJ2-1; 7 bases match TRBD1. The germline V gene has CDR1 MNHEY and CDR2 SVGAGI. With V trimmed by 0 bases and J by 2 bases, 1 base remained unmatched. CDR3 length equals 15 residues. This chain's CDR3 is CASSYSDRPYNEQFF. The CDR3 DNA is TGTGCCAGCAGTTACTCGGACAGGCCCTACAATGAGCAGTTCTTC.

V usage is TRBV19 and J usage is TRBJ2-7; perhaps D is TRBD1 or TRBD2 (5 bases each). CDR1 LNHDA and CDR2 SQIVND come from the germline V gene (reference sequence). V gave up 1 base and J gave up 5 bases, with 9 bases separating them. This CDR3 spans 13 amino acids. CDR3 loop: CASSIAGTNEQYF. In nucleotides, the CDR3 is TGTGCCAGTAGTATAGCAGGGACCAACGAGCAGTACTTC.